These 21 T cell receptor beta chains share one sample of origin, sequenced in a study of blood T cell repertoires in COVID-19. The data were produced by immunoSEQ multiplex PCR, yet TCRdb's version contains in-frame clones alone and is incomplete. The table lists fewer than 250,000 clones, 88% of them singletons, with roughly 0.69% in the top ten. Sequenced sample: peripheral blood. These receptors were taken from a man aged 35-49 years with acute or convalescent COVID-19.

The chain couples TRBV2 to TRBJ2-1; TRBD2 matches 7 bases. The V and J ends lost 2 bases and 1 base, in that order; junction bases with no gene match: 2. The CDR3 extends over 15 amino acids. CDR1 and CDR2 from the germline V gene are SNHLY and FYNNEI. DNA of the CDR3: TGTGCCAGCAGTGAAACGGGGGGTTCCTACAATGAGCAGTTCTTC. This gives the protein CASSETGGSYNEQFF.

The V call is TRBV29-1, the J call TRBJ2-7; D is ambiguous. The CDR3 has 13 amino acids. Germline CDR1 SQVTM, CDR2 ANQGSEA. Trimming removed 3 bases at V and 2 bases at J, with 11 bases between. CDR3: CSVDGPPTYEQYF. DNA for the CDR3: TGCAGCGTTGACGGTCCTCCGACCTACGAGCAGTACTTC.

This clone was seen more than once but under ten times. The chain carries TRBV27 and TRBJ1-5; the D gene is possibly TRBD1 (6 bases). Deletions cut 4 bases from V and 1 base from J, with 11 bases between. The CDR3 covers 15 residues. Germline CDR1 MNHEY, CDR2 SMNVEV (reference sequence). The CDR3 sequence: CASSSLTGSNQPQHF. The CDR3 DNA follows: TGTGCCAGCAGTTCACTAACAGGGAGCAATCAGCCCCAGCATTTT.

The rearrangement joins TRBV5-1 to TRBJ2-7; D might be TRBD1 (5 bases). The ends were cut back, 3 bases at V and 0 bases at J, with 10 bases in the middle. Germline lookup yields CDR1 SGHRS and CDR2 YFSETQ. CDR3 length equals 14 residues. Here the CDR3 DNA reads TGCGCCAGCAGCTCCCGACAGAGCTCCTACGAGCAGTACTTC. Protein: CASSSRQSSYEQYF.

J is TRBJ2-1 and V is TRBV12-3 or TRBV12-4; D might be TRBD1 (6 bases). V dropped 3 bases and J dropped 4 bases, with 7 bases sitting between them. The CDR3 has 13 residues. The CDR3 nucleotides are TGTGCCAGCAGTTTCCAGGGGTACAATGAGCAGTTCTTC. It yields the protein CASSFQGYNEQFF.

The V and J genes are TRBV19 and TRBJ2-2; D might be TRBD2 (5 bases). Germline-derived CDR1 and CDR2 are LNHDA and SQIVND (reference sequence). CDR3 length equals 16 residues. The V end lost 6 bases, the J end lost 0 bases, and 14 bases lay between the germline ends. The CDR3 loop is CASRSRVAANTGELFF. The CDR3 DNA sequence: TGTGCCAGTAGATCGCGGGTAGCCGCGAACACCGGGGAGCTGTTTTTT. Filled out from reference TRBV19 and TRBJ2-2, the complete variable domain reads DGGITQSPKYLFRKEGQNVTLSCEQNLNHDAMYWYRQDPGQGLRLIYYSQIVNDFQKGDIAEGYSVSREKKESFPLTVTSAQKNPTAFYLCASRSRVAANTGELFFGEGSRLTVL.

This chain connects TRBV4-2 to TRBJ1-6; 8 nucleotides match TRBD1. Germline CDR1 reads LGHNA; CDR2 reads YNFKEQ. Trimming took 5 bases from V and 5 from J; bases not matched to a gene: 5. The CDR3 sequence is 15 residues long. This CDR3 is CASSSRDRNNSPLHF. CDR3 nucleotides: TGTGCCAGCAGCTCCCGGGACAGGAATAATTCACCCCTCCACTTT.

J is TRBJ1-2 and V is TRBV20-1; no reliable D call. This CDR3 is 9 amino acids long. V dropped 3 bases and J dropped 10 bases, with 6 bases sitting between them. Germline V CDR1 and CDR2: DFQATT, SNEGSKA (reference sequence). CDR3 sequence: CSASPTYTF. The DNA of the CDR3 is TGCAGTGCTAGCCCTACCTACACCTTC.

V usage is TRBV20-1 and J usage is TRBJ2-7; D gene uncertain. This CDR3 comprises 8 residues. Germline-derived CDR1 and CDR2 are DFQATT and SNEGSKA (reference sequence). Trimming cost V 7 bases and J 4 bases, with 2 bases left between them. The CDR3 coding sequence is TGCAGTGTATACGAGCAGTACTTC. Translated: CSVYEQYF.

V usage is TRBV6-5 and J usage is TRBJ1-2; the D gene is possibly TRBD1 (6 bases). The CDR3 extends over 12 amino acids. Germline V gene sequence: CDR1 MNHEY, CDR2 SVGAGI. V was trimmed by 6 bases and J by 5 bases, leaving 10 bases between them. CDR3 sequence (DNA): TGTGCCAGCAGGGACAGTCTTTATGGCTACACCTTC. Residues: CASRDSLYGYTF.

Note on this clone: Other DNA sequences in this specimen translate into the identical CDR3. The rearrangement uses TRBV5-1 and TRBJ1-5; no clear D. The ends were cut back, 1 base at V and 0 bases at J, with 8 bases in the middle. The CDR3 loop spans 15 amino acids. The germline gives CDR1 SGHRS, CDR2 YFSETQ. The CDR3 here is CASSLTPTSNQPQHF. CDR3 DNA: TGCGCCAGCAGCTTGACTCCCACTAGCAATCAGCCCCAGCATTTT.

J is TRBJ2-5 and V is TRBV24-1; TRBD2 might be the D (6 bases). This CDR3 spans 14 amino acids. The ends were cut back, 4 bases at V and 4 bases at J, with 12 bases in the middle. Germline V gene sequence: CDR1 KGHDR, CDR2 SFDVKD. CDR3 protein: CATSDPTAGETQYF. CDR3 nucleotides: TGTGCCACCAGTGACCCAACAGCGGGAGAGACCCAGTACTTC.

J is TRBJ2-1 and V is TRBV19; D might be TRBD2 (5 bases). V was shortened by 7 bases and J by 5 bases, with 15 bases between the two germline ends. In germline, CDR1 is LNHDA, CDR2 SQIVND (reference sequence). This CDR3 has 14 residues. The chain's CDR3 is CASKRQDENNEQFF. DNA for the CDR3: TGTGCCAGTAAGCGGCAGGATGAGAACAATGAGCAGTTCTTC.

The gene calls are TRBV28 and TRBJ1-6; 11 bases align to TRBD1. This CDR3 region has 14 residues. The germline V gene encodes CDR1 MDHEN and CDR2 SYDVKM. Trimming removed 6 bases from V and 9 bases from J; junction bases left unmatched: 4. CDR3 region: CASRRTGGFSPLHF. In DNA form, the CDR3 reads TGTGCCAGCAGGAGGACAGGGGGCTTTTCACCCCTCCACTTT. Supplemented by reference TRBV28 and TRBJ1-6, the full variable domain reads DVKVTQSSRYLVKRTGEKVFLECVQDMDHENMFWYRQDPGLGLRLIYFSYDVKMKEKGDIPEGYSVSREKKERFSLILESASTNQTSMYLCASRRTGGFSPLHFGNGTRLTVT.

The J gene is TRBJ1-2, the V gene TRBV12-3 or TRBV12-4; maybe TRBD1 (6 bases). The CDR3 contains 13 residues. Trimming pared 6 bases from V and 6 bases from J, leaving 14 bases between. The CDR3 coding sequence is TGTGCCAGCAGATCCACAGGGAGACATGGCTACACCTTC. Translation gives CASRSTGRHGYTF.

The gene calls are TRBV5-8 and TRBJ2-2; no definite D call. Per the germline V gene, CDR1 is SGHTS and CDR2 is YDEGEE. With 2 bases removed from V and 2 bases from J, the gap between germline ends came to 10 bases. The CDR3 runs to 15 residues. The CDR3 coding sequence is TGTGCCAGCAGCTTCCACTTGTCTAACACCGGGGAGCTGTTTTTT. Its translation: CASSFHLSNTGELFF.

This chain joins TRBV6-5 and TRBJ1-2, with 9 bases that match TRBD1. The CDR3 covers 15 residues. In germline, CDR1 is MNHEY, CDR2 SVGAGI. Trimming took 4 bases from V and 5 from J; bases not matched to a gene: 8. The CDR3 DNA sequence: TGTGCCAGCAGTTCCCTCTCCGGGACAGGGTATGGCTACACCTTC. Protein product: CASSSLSGTGYGYTF.

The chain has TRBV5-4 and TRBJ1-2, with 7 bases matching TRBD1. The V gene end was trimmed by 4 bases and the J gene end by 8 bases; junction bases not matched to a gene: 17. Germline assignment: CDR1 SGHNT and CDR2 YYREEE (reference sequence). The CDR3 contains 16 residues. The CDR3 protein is CASSRRRQGGPGGYTF. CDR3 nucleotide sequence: TGTGCCAGCAGCCGCCGGAGACAGGGAGGCCCCGGGGGCTACACCTTC.

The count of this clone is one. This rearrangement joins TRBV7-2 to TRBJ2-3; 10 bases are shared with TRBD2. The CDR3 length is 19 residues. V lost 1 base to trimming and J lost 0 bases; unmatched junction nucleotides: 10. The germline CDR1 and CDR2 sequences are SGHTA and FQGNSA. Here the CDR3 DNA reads TGTGCCAGCAGCTTAGTGTCCTGGACTAGCGGCACTAGCACAGATACGCAGTATTTT. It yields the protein CASSLVSWTSGTSTDTQYF.

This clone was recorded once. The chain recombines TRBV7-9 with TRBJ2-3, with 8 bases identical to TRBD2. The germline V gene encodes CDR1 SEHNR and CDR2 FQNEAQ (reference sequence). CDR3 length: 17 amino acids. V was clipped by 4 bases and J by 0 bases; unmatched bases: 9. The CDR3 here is CASSSNRASGSTDTQYF. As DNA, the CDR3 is TGTGCCAGCAGCTCAAATAGGGCTAGCGGGAGCACAGATACGCAGTATTTT.

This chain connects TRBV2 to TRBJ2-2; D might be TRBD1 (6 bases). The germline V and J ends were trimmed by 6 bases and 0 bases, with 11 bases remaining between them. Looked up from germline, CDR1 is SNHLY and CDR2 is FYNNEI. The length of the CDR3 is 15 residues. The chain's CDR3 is CASRRQVTNTGELFF. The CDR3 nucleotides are TGTGCCAGCAGGCGACAGGTTACGAACACCGGGGAGCTGTTTTTT.